The 9 T cell receptor beta chains listed next were all sequenced from one sample in a study of beta chain features in type 1 diabetes. All of the isolated RNA was reverse transcribed, so expressed TCRB transcripts were sequenced. Assay used: immunoSEQ multiplex PCR; TCRdb lists only in-frame clones, some missing. The table records about 220,000 clones, around 9.9% of them present only once. Sequences were obtained from central memory CD4+ T cells from blood. The source is a young man in good health.

This clone was seen many times. The sample carries other DNA sequences with the same CDR3. The V and J genes are TRBV4-1 and TRBJ2-1; 7 nucleotides agree with TRBD2. CDR3 length: 17 amino acids. Germline V CDR1 and CDR2: MGHRA, YSYEKL. The trim removed 4 bases at V and 5 bases at J, leaving 14 bases unmatched. CDR3 DNA: TGCGCCAGCAGCCGTCGTCCGAGCGGGACTGGCCACAATGAGCAGTTCTTC. Translation gives CASSRRPSGTGHNEQFF.

This clone was counted only a few times. This sequence joins TRBV4-3 and TRBJ2-1; 10 bases are a match to TRBD2. CDR1 is LGHNA, CDR2 YSLEER, per germline. The length of the CDR3 is 17 residues. The trim removed 1 base at V and 0 bases at J, leaving 3 bases unmatched. As DNA, the CDR3 is TGCGCCAGCAGCCAAGCTAGCGGGGGTAGCTCCTACAATGAGCAGTTCTTC. It is translated as CASSQASGGSSYNEQFF.

This clone has more than one count but fewer than ten. The V and J genes are TRBV7-2 and TRBJ1-1; the D is unclear. The CDR3 extends over 14 amino acids. Germline V lookup: CDR1 SGHTA, CDR2 FQGNSA. Trimming left V 6 bases short and J 0 bases short, with 11 bases between. The CDR3: CASRLQPVNTEAFF. For the CDR3, the DNA is TGTGCCAGCAGACTCCAACCGGTGAACACTGAAGCTTTCTTT.

This clone has just a few counts. The chain carries TRBV7-9 and TRBJ2-7; TRBD1 matches 8 bases. CDR1 and CDR2 (germline): SEHNR, FQNEAQ (reference sequence). This CDR3 has 14 amino acids. Trimming removed 5 bases from V and 3 bases from J; junction bases left unmatched: 6. The CDR3 here is CASSPRTGFYEQYF. Here the CDR3 DNA reads TGTGCCAGCAGCCCCAGGACAGGGTTCTACGAGCAGTACTTC.

This clone was counted many times. The genes are TRBV5-1 and TRBJ2-1, with D perhaps TRBD2 (6 bases). Trimming stripped 0 bases from V and 4 bases from J, with 11 bases between. Per germline, CDR1 SGHRS and CDR2 YFSETQ. The CDR3 spans 15 residues. The DNA for the CDR3 is TGCGCCAGCAGCTTGGCCAGCGGGTTTTACAATGAGCAGTTCTTC. It is translated as CASSLASGFYNEQFF.

The table lists this clone with a few counts. A far larger clone is one nucleotide away, so this likely arose from a read error. V and J are TRBV7-2 and TRBJ2-5; D is unclear. CDR1 and CDR2 from the germline V gene are SGHTA and FQGNSA. V lost 5 bases and J lost 0, with 1 base in between. This CDR3 spans 11 amino acids. The chain's CDR3 is CASSHQETQYF. The CDR3 DNA sequence: TGTGCCAGCAGCCACCAAGAGACCCAGTACTTC. Full variable domain (missing parts from reference TRBV7-2 and TRBJ2-5): GAGVSQSPSNKVTEKGKDVELRCDPISGHTALYWYRQSLGQGLEFLIYFQGNSAPDKSGLPSDRFSAERTGGSVSTLTIQRTQQEDSAVYLCASSHQETQYFGPGTRLLVL.

This chain joins TRBV30 and TRBJ2-3; D might be TRBD2 (6 bases). CDR1 is GTSNPN, CDR2 SVGIG, per germline (reference sequence). V shed 7 bases and J shed 1 base, with 15 bases lying between them. This CDR3 has 14 residues. The CDR3 reads CAFSLSSGTDTQYF. The CDR3 bases are TGTGCCTTCTCATTGTCTAGCGGCACAGATACGCAGTATTTT.

This clone was seen a handful of times. The chain carries TRBV10-1 and TRBJ2-4, with a possible D match to TRBD2 (5 bases). The CDR3 consists of 13 residues. The V end lost 7 bases, the J end lost 2 bases, and 9 bases lay between the germline ends. Germline CDR1 reads WNHNN; CDR2 reads SYGVQD (reference sequence). In DNA form, the CDR3 reads TGCGCCAGCAACCCTAGCTCCAAAAACATTCAGTACTTC. It is translated as CASNPSSKNIQYF.

This clone was seen a handful of times. The V and J genes are TRBV2 and TRBJ2-1; 16 bases are shared with TRBD2. Germline V gene sequence: CDR1 SNHLY, CDR2 FYNNEI. This CDR3 contains 20 residues. J was trimmed by 5 bases and V by 6 bases; bases with no gene match: 16. For the CDR3, the DNA is TGTGCCAGCAGCTGGAAAAAGGGACTAGCGGGAGGGCCGGTAAACAATGAGCAGTTCTTC. Amino acids: CASSWKKGLAGGPVNNEQFF.